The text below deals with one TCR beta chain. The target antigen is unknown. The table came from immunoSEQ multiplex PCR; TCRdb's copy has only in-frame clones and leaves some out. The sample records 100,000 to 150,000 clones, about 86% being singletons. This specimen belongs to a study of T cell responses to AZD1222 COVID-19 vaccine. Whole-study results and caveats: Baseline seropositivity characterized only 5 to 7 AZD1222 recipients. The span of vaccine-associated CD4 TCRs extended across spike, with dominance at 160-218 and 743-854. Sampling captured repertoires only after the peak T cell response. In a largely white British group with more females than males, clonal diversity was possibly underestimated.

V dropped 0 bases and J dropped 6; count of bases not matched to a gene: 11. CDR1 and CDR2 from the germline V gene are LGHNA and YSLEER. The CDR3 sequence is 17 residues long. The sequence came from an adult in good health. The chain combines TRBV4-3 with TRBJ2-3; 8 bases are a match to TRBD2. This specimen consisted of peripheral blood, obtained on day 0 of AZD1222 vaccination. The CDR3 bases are TGCGCCAGCAGCCAAGAAGGCAGCGGGGGCCTCGAGGATACGCAGTATTTT. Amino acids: CASSQEGSGGLEDTQYF.